In this sample, the clone carrying this T cell receptor beta chain turned up once. The CDR3 totals 13 residues. V dropped 1 base and J dropped 3 bases, with 6 bases sitting between them. Per the germline V gene, CDR1 is SGDLS and CDR2 is YYNGEE. These data belong to a study of blood T cell repertoires in COVID-19. Study context: Samples taken during acute and convalescent COVID-19 were collected in the United States, Italy and Spain. Sources were T cells, B-cell-depleted T cells, or PBMCs; the material itself was cDNA or gDNA.

Original handling: Reference gene primers were amplified, and this amplification served to estimate nucleated cell counts. Sequencing used immunoSEQ multiplex PCR; TCRdb keeps in-frame clones, though not all of them. V and J calls and clone size are given by that table; D and trimming were obtained from the DNA. The sample lists around 30,000 clones, roughly 90% seen once, with about 0.55% in the top ten. This chain joins TRBV9 and TRBJ2-3, with D possibly TRBD1 on 6 matching bases. This receptor was identified in a woman in her 40s with active or convalescent COVID-19. The sequenced sample was peripheral blood. The DNA for the CDR3 is TGTGCCAGCAGCGTACAGGGGACAGATACGCAGTATTTT. Encoded protein: CASSVQGTDTQYF.